The T cell receptor beta chain under discussion was sequenced for a study of blood T cell repertoires in COVID-19. Study details: From the United States, Italy and Spain came samples of acute and convalescent COVID-19. Sources were T cells, B-cell-depleted T cells, or PBMCs; the material itself was cDNA or gDNA.

In the original analysis: Amplification of reference gene primers was used by the study to estimate nucleated cell counts. The protocol was immunoSEQ multiplex PCR, while the TCRdb copy is restricted to in-frame clones and leaves out a portion. D and trimming were read from the DNA, whereas the V and J calls and clone size are those reported in that table. The sample yields 65,000 to 90,000 clones, 80% to 85% seen once. Germline CDR1 reads MNHEY; CDR2 reads SVGAGI. CDR3 length: 14 residues. The ends were cut back, 6 bases at V and 6 bases at J, with 17 bases in the middle. The sequenced sample consisted of peripheral blood. This TCR was recovered from a human donor in a cohort sampled during active COVID-19. The chain combines TRBV6-5 with TRBJ1-1; D gene unclear. The CDR3 nucleotides read TGTGCCAGCAGCCTACCCATAGCGGGTTCTGAAGCTTTCTTT. This encodes CASSLPIAGSEAFF.